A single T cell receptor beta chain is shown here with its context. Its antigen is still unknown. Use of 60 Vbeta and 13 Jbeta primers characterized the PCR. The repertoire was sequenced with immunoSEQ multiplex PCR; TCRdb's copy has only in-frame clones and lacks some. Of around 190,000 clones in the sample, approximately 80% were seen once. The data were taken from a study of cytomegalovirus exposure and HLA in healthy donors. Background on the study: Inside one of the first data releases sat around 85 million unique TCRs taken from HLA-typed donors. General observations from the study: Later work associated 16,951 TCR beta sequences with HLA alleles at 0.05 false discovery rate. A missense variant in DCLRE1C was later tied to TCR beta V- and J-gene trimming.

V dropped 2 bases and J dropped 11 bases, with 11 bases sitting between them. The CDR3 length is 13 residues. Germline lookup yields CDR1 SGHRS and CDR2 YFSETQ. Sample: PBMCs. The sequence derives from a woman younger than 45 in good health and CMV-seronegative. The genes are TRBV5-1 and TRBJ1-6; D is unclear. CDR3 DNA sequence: TGCGCCAGCAGCTTAGAGTCCCCTACACCCCTCCACTTT. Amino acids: CASSLESPTPLHF.